This TCR beta chain came from a study of CD8 T cells in ankylosing spondylitis. Study observations and caveats: Earlier reports found some motif variants in synovial fluid and blood in reactive arthritis.

To note about this clonotype: Its specificity is unknown.

Trimming removed 5 bases from V and 4 bases from J; junction bases left unmatched: 11. Germline V CDR1 and CDR2: DFQATT, SNEGSKA (reference sequence). This CDR3 contains 15 residues. TCRdb passed the 5' RACE reads through MiXCR, listing each CDR3 protein once. The table has 300,000 to 400,000 distinct CDR3 sequences, roughly 15% seen once. The chain employs TRBV20-1 and TRBJ2-1, with 7 bases lining up with TRBD1. Sequencing was performed on blood, either unsorted or a sorted T cell fraction (not recorded which). This receptor was obtained from a male donor with ankylosing spondylitis or in good health (not recorded which). CDR3 DNA: TGCAGTGCTGAACCGGGACAGCGATCTTACAATGAGCAGTTCTTC. As protein: CSAEPGQRSYNEQFF.